The 9 T cell receptor beta chains presented below share a single source sample, sequenced in a study of T cell responses to AZD1222 COVID-19 vaccine. Some clones are missing from TCRdb's copy, which holds only in-frame ones; the method was immunoSEQ multiplex PCR. The data show about 130,000 clones, about 91% seen once. This specimen consisted of peripheral blood, obtained on day 0 of AZD1222 vaccination. These receptors were collected from an adult in good health.

The chain employs TRBV7-2 and TRBJ2-7; D ambiguous. Germline V gives CDR1 SGHTA, CDR2 FQGNSA. Trimming removed 0 bases from V and 2 bases from J, with 5 bases in between. This CDR3 spans 13 amino acids. CDR3 in amino acids: CASSLAGPYEQYF. The CDR3 bases are TGTGCCAGCAGCTTAGCGGGTCCCTACGAGCAGTACTTC.

This clone has just one count. The chain has TRBV7-3 and TRBJ1-5; D gene unclear. The germline CDR1 and CDR2 sequences are SGHTA and FQGTGA. The V gene lost 7 bases and the J gene lost 6 bases, with 16 bases spanning the gap. The CDR3 is 14 residues long. CDR3 protein: CASTPLGFCQPQHF. The CDR3 DNA is TGTGCCAGCACCCCCTTGGGGTTTTGTCAGCCCCAGCATTTT.

This chain uses TRBV4-1 with TRBJ2-1; 7 nucleotides line up with TRBD2. V lost 7 bases, J lost 0 bases, and 6 bases stayed unmatched. The CDR3 is 15 residues long. In germline, CDR1 is MGHRA, CDR2 YSYEKL. CDR3 bases: TGCGCCAGCACCCGGACGGGAGGCTCCTACAATGAGCAGTTCTTC. Translating it yields CASTRTGGSYNEQFF.

V usage is TRBV2 and J usage is TRBJ2-3; the match to TRBD1 covers 7 bases. CDR1 and CDR2 (germline): SNHLY, FYNNEI. Losses at the gene ends were 6 bases for V and 8 bases for J; bases not matched to a gene: 14. This CDR3 is built from 15 residues. DNA of the CDR3: TGTGCCAGCAGGGGTCGCAGCACAGGGGCAGGTACGCAGTATTTT. Its protein is CASRGRSTGAGTQYF.

This clone was seen more than once but under ten times. The rearrangement joins TRBV7-6 to TRBJ2-2; 10 nucleotides align to TRBD2. Germline CDR1 is SGHVS and CDR2 is FNYEAQ. The CDR3 is 19 amino acids. Trimming took 5 bases from V and 7 from J; bases not matched to a gene: 19. CDR3 DNA sequence: TGTGCCAGCAGCCCCCGAGGCCCAGCGGGAGGGTCCTCCGTCGGGGAGCTGTTTTTT. Translating gives CASSPRGPAGGSSVGELFF.

CDR3: CASSLVGPASGSTPEQFF. The CDR3 nucleotides are TGCGCCAGCAGCTTGGTGGGTCCCGCTAGCGGGAGTACCCCTGAGCAGTTCTTC. The chain combines TRBV5-1 with TRBJ2-1, with 10 bases fitting TRBD2. The CDR3 is made up of 18 amino acids. CDR1 and CDR2 (germline): SGHRS, YFSETQ. V trimming: 0 bases; J trimming: 9 bases; junction bases outside the gene matches: 15.

This clone has just one count. The chain uses TRBV2 and TRBJ2-2, with D perhaps matching TRBD2 (5 bases). Trimming removed 6 bases at V and 3 bases at J, with 14 bases between. Germline CDR1 SNHLY, CDR2 FYNNEI. The CDR3 extends over 15 amino acids. The CDR3 protein is CASSGETTDTGELFF. The CDR3 DNA follows: TGTGCCAGCAGCGGGGAGACTACTGACACCGGGGAGCTGTTTTTT.

V gene TRBV30 combines with J gene TRBJ2-7; 10 bases align to TRBD1. This CDR3 spans 14 amino acids. The germline V gene encodes CDR1 GTSNPN and CDR2 SVGIG (reference sequence). V was clipped by 3 bases and J by 6 bases; unmatched bases: 8. CDR3 bases: TGTGCCTGGAGAGTCAGGGACAGGGGAGGCGAGCAGTACTTC. This codes for CAWRVRDRGGEQYF.

This clone was recorded only once. V usage is TRBV14 and J usage is TRBJ2-3, with 10 bases aligning to TRBD2. This CDR3 has 15 residues. Germline trimming cut 2 bases from V and 7 bases from J; bases unmatched to any gene: 6. Germline CDR1 and CDR2: SGHDN and FVKESK. The CDR3 is CASSQLAGGGNTQYF. CDR3 nucleotides: TGTGCCAGCAGCCAATTAGCGGGAGGTGGAAATACGCAGTATTTT. The entire variable domain, with the rest obtained from reference TRBV14 and TRBJ2-3, is as follows: EAGVTQFPSHSVIEKGQTVTLRCDPISGHDNLYWYRRVMGKEIKFLLHFVKESKQDESGMPNNRFLAERTGGTYSTLKVQPAELEDSGVYFCASSQLAGGGNTQYFGPGTRLTVL.